These 24 T cell receptor beta chains were sequenced from one sample in a study. MiXCR was run by TCRdb on the 5' RACE reads, yielding one entry per CDR3 protein. This sample yields about 5,800 distinct CDR3 sequences, of which just over 30% are seen a single time; approximately 7.5% belongs to the top ten. The sequencing sample was made of memory CD4+ T cells sorted from a lymph node. As for subset: memory CD4+ T cells, CD4+CD45RO+CD25-. The receptor source for this set is a female donor with breast cancer.

In this sample, this clonotype is medium-sized. The rearrangement links TRBV5-5 to TRBJ2-5, with unresolved D. CDR1 and CDR2 from the germline V gene are SGHKS and YYEKEE (reference sequence). The CDR3 has 13 amino acids. Deletions cut 1 base from V and 0 bases from J, with 4 bases between. In DNA, the CDR3 is TGTGCCAGCAGCTTGCCGTACCAAGAGACCCAGTACTTC. It is translated as CASSLPYQETQYF.

This chain links TRBV7-9 with TRBJ1-2; D gene unclear. Germline CDR1 SEHNR, CDR2 FQNEAQ (reference sequence). The V end lost 7 bases, the J end lost 4 bases, and 13 bases lay between the germline ends. The length of the CDR3 is 13 residues. DNA for the CDR3: TGTGCCAGCATGCGGACGTACTCCTATGGCTACACCTTC. Translated: CASMRTYSYGYTF.

A note on this clonotype: Being one base from a much bigger clone, this may be a read error. The V call is TRBV4-1, the J call TRBJ1-2, with D unclear. Germline V gene lookup returns CDR1 MGHRA and CDR2 YSYEKL. The CDR3 runs 15 residues. This chain's CDR3 is CASSQGIINNCGYTF. The DNA for the CDR3 is TGCGCCAGCAGCCAAGGCATAATTAATAACTGTGGCTACACCTTC.

This clonotype is termed medium-sized (0.01 to 0.1%). As DNA, the CDR3 is TGTGCCAGCAGCCCCCGGACAGGACGGAGGGGCTACACCTTC. Translated: CASSPRTGRRGYTF. This chain connects TRBV7-2 to TRBJ1-2; 7 bases align to TRBD1. Germline values: CDR1 SGHTA, CDR2 FQGNSA. The CDR3 loop spans 14 amino acids. The ends lost 5 bases at V and 8 bases at J; junction bases unmatched: 11.

In this sample, this clonotype turned up many times. This sequence joins TRBV18 and TRBJ1-1; D unresolved. This CDR3 is built from 15 residues. Trimming pared 3 bases from V and 4 bases from J, leaving 15 bases between. Germline V gives CDR1 KGHSH, CDR2 LQKENI. In nucleotides, the CDR3 is TGTGCCAGCTCACCCTCGTCCCCAGCGGGCACTGAAGCTTTCTTT. This codes for CASSPSSPAGTEAFF.

About this clonotype itself: One base away lies a much larger clone, so this may be a sequencing read error. The chain recombines TRBV20-1 with TRBJ2-2; tentative D call: TRBD2 (5 bases). Germline V CDR1 and CDR2: DFQATT, SNEGSKA (reference sequence). CDR3 length: 14 residues. CDR3 DNA sequence: TGCAGTGCTAGTCGACCCAGCCGCACCGGGGAGCTGCTTTTT. Amino acids: CSASRPSRTGELLF.

Sample share makes this clonotype medium-sized (0.01 to 0.1%). V and J are TRBV12-3 or TRBV12-4 and TRBJ1-2; perhaps TRBD1 as D (5 bases). Trimming took off 3 bases at V and 7 bases at J, with 24 bases between the two ends. The CDR3 is 17 residues long. The CDR3 DNA reads as TGTGCCAGCAGTTTCACTGTACTGGGACTGCCGGGAGGTGGCTACACCTTC. It specifies CASSFTVLGLPGGGYTF.

The J gene is TRBJ2-7, the V gene TRBV20-1; a weak D match, TRBD2 (5 bases). Germline V gives CDR1 DFQATT, CDR2 SNEGSKA (reference sequence). The CDR3 has 14 residues. V was cut by 0 bases and J by 3 bases, with 12 bases left in between. For the CDR3, the DNA is TGCAGTGCTAGAGATCGGTGGGAGTTCTACGAGCAGTACTTC. This sequence encodes CSARDRWEFYEQYF.

The chain is built from TRBV5-1 and TRBJ2-7, with 8 positions matching TRBD2. The trim removed 0 bases at V and 7 bases at J, leaving 6 bases unmatched. This CDR3 contains 14 residues. Germline CDR1 and CDR2: SGHRS and YFSETQ. CDR3 DNA sequence: TGCGCCAGCAGCTTGGGTTGGACTAGCATTGAGCAGTACTTC. This codes for CASSLGWTSIEQYF.

About this clonotype: This clone may be a read error of a much larger clone one base away. The V call is TRBV20-1, the J call TRBJ1-1, with a tentative D call TRBD1 (6 bases). This CDR3 has 13 residues. The germline V gene has CDR1 DFQATT and CDR2 SNEGSKA (reference sequence). Here the CDR3 reads CSARLTGSTETFF. CDR3 nucleotide sequence: TGCAGTGCTAGATTAACAGGGAGCACTGAAACTTTCTTT.

A few counts support this clonotype. The chain employs TRBV3-1 and TRBJ2-3; 8 positions agree with TRBD2. The CDR3 consists of 16 residues. CDR1 and CDR2 (germline): LGHDT, YNNKEL (reference sequence). The junction had 12 bases not matched to a gene; V was cut back by 6 bases and J by 4 bases. The CDR3 here is CASSNTFSGRADTQYF. The CDR3 DNA is TGTGCCAGCAGTAATACATTCAGCGGGAGAGCAGATACGCAGTATTTT.

This clonotype was detected only a few times. J is TRBJ2-1 and V is TRBV15; D may be TRBD1 or TRBD2 (5 bases each). The CDR3 contains 15 residues. The germline V and J ends were trimmed by 1 base and 12 bases, with 19 bases remaining between them. The germline gives CDR1 LNHNV, CDR2 YYDKDF (reference sequence). CDR3 in DNA: TGTGCCACCAGCAGAGCCGGTGAGAGGGACGCCTTGCAGTTCTTC. The encoded protein is CATSRAGERDALQFF. Variable domain in full (rest from reference TRBV15 and TRBJ2-1): DAMVIQNPRYQVTQFGKPVTLSCSQTLNHNVMYWYQQKSSQAPKLLFHYYDKDFNNEADTPDNFQSRRPNTSFCFLDIRSPGLGDTAMYLCATSRAGERDALQFFGPGTRLTVL.

On this clonotype itself: At one boundary the junction diverges from the germline segment, which might be a read error. The genes are TRBV5-1 and TRBJ2-1; 7 bases map to TRBD1. Germline V gene data show CDR1 as SGHRS and CDR2 as YFSETQ. The CDR3 runs 13 residues. The CDR3 DNA sequence: TGTGCCAGCAGCGTGGGACAGTACAATGAGCAGTCCTTT. This encodes CASSVGQYNEQSF.

In regard to this clonotype: A much more abundant neighbour one base away suggests this may be a read error. V gene TRBV5-1 combines with J gene TRBJ1-5; 11 bases are a match to TRBD1. J gave up 6 bases and V 3 bases, and 8 bases lay outside the gene matches. The CDR3 totals 16 residues. Germline V CDR1 and CDR2: SGHRS, YFSETQ. This CDR3 reads CASSWGDRGLSQPQHF. As DNA, the CDR3 is TGCGCCAGCAGCTGGGGGGACAGGGGGTTGAGTCAGCCCCAGCATTTT.

Within the sample, this clonotype is medium-sized. V and J are TRBV9 and TRBJ1-1; D gene uncertain. Germline V gene data show CDR1 as SGDLS and CDR2 as YYNGEE. The CDR3 runs 14 residues. Trimming cost V 5 bases and J 0 bases, with 11 bases left between them. CDR3 nucleotide sequence: TGTGCCAGCAGTAAGGGTCAGCTGAACACTGAAGCTTTCTTT. Its protein product is CASSKGQLNTEAFF.

The count of this clonotype is one. Being one base from a much bigger clone, this may be a read error. The chain couples TRBV12-3 or TRBV12-4 to TRBJ2-2; 9 bases are a match to TRBD1. The CDR3 loop spans 16 amino acids. V gave up 6 bases and J gave up 2 bases; unmatched junction bases: 7. CDR3 sequence: CASSCTGGRNTGELFF. CDR3 bases: TGTGCCAGCAGCTGTACAGGGGGCCGAAACACCGGGGAGCTGTTTTTT.

This clonotype was seen repeatedly, ten times or more. The chain recombines TRBV6-2 or TRBV6-3 with TRBJ1-1; D ambiguous. Germline V gives CDR1 MNHEY, CDR2 SVGEGT. V was cut by 1 base and J by 5 bases, with 8 bases left in between. The CDR3 is 13 amino acids. The CDR3 region is CASSYYLGTEAFF. The DNA for the CDR3 is TGTGCCAGCAGTTACTATTTGGGAACTGAAGCTTTCTTT.

This rearrangement joins TRBV18 to TRBJ1-6, with 10 bases aligning to TRBD1. Germline lookup yields CDR1 KGHSH and CDR2 LQKENI. CDR3 size: 15 residues. The V and J ends lost 5 bases and 9 bases, in that order; junction bases with no gene match: 7. The CDR3 here is CASSGSGTGVSPLHF. CDR3 nucleotides: TGTGCCAGCTCAGGCTCCGGGACAGGGGTTTCACCCCTCCACTTT.

This clonotype was observed a handful of times. The chain is built from TRBV6-6 and TRBJ1-1, with unresolved D. The CDR3 is made up of 10 amino acids. Per the germline V gene, CDR1 is MNHNY and CDR2 is SVGAGI (reference sequence). Trimming removed 10 bases from V and 10 bases from J, with 13 bases in between. The CDR3: CATENVGAFF. CDR3 coding DNA: TGTGCCACCGAAAACGTGGGAGCTTTCTTT.

The chain is built from TRBV5-4 and TRBJ1-2; D is undetermined. The V end lost 0 bases, the J end lost 4 bases, and 7 bases lay between the germline ends. Germline-derived CDR1 and CDR2 are SGHNT and YYREEE (reference sequence). CDR3 length equals 13 residues. The DNA of the CDR3 is TGTGCCAGCAGCTTGGACATCCCCTATGGCTACACCTTC. Translation: CASSLDIPYGYTF.

Concerning this clonotype: The germline gene is not matched at one end of the junction; a read error may be the cause. This chain joins TRBV5-6 and TRBJ1-2, with unresolved D. This CDR3 is built from 14 residues. Germline loops: CDR1 SGHDT, CDR2 YYEEEE. CDR3 loop: CASSLGKANNGYTF. CDR3 in DNA: TGTGCCAGCAGCCTAGGGAAAGCTAACAATGGCTACACCTTC.

This clonotype has ten or more counts. This chain joins TRBV6-1 and TRBJ2-6; 9 bases agree with TRBD1. The CDR3 spans 16 residues. V gave up 4 bases and J gave up 0 bases; unmatched junction bases: 1. The germline V gene encodes CDR1 MNHNS and CDR2 SASEGT. The CDR3 DNA sequence: TGTGCCAGCAGTGGGACAGGGGCCTCTGGGGCCAACGTCCTGACTTTC. Protein product: CASSGTGASGANVLTF.

This clonotype was counted many times. The chain couples TRBV12-5 to TRBJ2-1; D is unclear. The germline V gene encodes CDR1 LGHNT and CDR2 FRNRAP. Between the trimmed V and J ends, which lost 8 bases and 8 bases, there was a span of 16 bases. This CDR3 is built from 13 residues. CDR3 region: CASRLHPGHEQFF. The CDR3 DNA reads as TGTGCTAGTCGGCTCCACCCCGGCCATGAGCAGTTCTTC.

By proportion, this clonotype is medium-sized. This chain joins TRBV5-5 and TRBJ2-5, with D possibly being TRBD1 or TRBD2 (5 bases each). CDR1 is SGHKS and CDR2 is YYEKEE in the germline V gene (reference sequence). Trimming took 1 base from V and 0 from J, leaving 13 bases between them. The CDR3 totals 16 residues. CDR3 sequence (DNA): TGTGCCAGCAGCTTGAAGGGGACCCTGTACCAAGAGACCCAGTACTTC. It specifies CASSLKGTLYQETQYF.